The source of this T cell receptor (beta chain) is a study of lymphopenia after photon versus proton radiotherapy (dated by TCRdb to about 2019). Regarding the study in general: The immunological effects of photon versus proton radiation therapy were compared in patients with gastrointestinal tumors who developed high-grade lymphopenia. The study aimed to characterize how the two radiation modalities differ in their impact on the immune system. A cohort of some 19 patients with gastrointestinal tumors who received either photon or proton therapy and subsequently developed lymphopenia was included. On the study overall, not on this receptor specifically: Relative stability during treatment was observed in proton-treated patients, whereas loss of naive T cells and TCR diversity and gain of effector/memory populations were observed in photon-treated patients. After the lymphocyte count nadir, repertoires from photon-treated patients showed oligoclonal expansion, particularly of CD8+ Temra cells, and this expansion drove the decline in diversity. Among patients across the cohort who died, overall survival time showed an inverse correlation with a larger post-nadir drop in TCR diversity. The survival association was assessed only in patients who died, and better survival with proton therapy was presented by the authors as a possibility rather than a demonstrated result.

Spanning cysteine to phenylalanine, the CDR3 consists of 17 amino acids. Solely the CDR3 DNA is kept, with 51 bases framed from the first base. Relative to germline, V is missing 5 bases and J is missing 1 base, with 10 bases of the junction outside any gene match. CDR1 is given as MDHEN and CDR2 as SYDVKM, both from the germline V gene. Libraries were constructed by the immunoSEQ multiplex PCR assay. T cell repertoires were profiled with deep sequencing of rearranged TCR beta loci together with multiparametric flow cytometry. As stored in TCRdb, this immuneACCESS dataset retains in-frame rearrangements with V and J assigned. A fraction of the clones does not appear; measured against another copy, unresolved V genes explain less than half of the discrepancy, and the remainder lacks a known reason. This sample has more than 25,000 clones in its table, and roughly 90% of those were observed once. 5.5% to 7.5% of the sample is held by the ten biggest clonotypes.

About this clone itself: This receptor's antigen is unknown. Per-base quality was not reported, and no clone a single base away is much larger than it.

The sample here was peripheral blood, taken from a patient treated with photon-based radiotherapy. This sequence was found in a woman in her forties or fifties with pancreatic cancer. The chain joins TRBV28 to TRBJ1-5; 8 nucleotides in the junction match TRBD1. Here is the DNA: TGTGCCAGCAGTCCGTCCGGGACAGGCCGGAGCAATCAGCCCCAGCATTTT. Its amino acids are CASSPSGTGRSNQPQHF.